The clone carrying this T cell receptor beta chain was seen ten or more times. This sample was taken from a study of human T cells and chemical hapten exposure. Whole-study context: On roughly 2 cm by roughly 2 cm of upper inner arm skin, sensitization was performed with 2% DPC.

TCRdb independently ran MiXCR on the RACE reads; one entry per CDR3 protein. The top ten clones hold roughly 3.2% of a sample with under 130,000 distinct CDR3 sequences, 8% to 13% of them seen once. V dropped 2 bases and J dropped 8 bases, with 6 bases sitting between them. This CDR3 has 11 residues. Germline V gene sequence: CDR1 MDHEN, CDR2 SYDVKM. Time point: patch test 1, 2 weeks after DPC sensitization. Indicated treatment: therapeutic diphenylcyclopropenone sensitization with weekly scalp DPC. The source material was whole blood, sampled in connection with sensitization to the hapten diphenylcyclopropenone (DPC). The sequence was obtained from a woman in her forties with alopecia areata. Some clones in this sample may be carry-over from other donors' samples. The rearrangement joins TRBV28 to TRBJ1-2, with no clear D. CDR3 sequence: CASSLVGGYTF. In DNA form, the CDR3 reads TGTGCCAGCAGTTTAGTGGGAGGCTACACCTTC.